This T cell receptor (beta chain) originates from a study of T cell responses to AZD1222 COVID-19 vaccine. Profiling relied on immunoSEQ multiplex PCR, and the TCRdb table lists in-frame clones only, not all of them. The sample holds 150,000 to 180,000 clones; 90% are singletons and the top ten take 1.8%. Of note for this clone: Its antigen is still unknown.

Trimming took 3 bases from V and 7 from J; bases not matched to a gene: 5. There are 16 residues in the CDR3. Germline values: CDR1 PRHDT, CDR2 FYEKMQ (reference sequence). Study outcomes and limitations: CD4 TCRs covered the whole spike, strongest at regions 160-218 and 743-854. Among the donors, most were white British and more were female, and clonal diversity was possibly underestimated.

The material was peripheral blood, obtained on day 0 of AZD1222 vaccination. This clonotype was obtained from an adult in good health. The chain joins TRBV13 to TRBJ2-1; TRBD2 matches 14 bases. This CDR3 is CASSFRGLAGVNEQFF. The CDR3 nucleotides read TGTGCCAGCAGCTTCAGGGGACTAGCGGGAGTGAATGAGCAGTTCTTC.